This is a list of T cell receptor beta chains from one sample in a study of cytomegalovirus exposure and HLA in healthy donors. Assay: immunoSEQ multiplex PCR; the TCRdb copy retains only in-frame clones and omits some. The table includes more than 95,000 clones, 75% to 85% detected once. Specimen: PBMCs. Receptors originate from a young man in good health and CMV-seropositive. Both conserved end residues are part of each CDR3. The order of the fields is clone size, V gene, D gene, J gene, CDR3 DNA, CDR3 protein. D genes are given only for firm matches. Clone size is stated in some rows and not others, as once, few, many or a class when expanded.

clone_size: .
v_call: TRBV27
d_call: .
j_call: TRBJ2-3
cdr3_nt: TGTGCCAGCAGCCTAAGGGGTGGGGATACGCAGTATTTT
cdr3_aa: CASSLRGGDTQYF

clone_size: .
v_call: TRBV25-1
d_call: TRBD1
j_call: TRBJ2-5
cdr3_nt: TGTGCCAGCAGTGACCCCTCCGGGACAGAAGAGACCCAGTACTTC
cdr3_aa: CASSDPSGTEETQYF

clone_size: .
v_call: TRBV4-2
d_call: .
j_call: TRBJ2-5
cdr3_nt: TGTGCCAGCAGCCATTGGGGAGATCAAGAGACCCAGTACTTC
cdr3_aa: CASSHWGDQETQYF

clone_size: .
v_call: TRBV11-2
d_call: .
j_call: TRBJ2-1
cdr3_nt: TGTGCCAGCAGCCCGGAACCGGGGGTGGGCTACAATGAGCAGTTCTTC
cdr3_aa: CASSPEPGVGYNEQFF

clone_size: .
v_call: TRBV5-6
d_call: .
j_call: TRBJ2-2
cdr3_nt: TGTGCCAGCAGTCGCGGGATTACGAACACCGGGGAGCTGTTTTTT
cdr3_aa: CASSRGITNTGELFF

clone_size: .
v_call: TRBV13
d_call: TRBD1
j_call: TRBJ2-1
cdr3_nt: TGTGCCAGCATCTTCGACAGGGGGAATGAGCAGTTCTTC
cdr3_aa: CASIFDRGNEQFF

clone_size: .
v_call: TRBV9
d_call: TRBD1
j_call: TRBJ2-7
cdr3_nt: TGTGCCAGCAGCGCCGGGACAGCCTACGAGCAGTACTTC
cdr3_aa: CASSAGTAYEQYF

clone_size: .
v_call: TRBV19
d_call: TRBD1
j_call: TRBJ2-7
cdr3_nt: TGTGCCAGTAGTATTTCCGGGACAGGGTGGTACGAGCAGTACTTC
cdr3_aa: CASSISGTGWYEQYF

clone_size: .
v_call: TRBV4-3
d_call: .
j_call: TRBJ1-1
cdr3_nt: TGCGCCAGCAGCCAAGATATCGGGGGGTGGAACACTGAAGCTTTCTTT
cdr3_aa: CASSQDIGGWNTEAFF

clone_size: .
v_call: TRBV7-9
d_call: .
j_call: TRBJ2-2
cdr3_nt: TGTTCCAGCAGCCTGATGGACAGCCCTGATCCCGCGAACACCGGGGAGCTGTTTTTT
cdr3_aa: CSSSLMDSPDPANTGELFF

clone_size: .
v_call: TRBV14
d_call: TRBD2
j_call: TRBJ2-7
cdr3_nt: TGTGCCAGCAGCCTCCCGGGAGGGGCAGGTAACCCCTACGAGCAGTACTTC
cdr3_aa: CASSLPGGAGNPYEQYF

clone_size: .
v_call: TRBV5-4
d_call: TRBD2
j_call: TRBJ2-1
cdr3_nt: TGTGCCAGCAGCTTGGCCGGGGGGAATGAGCAGTTCTTC
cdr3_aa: CASSLAGGNEQFF

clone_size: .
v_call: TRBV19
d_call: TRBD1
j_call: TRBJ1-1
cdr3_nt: TGTGCCAGTCGACAGGGGGACACTGAAGCTTTCTTT
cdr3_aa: CASRQGDTEAFF

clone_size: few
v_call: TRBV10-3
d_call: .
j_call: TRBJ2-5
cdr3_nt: TGTGCCATCAGTGGACGAAAAAACCAAGGAGAAGAGACCCAGTACTTC
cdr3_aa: CAISGRKNQGEETQYF

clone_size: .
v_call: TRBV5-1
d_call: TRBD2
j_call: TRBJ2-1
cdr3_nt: TGCGCCAGCAGCTTGGAACTAGCGGGGTTGGAGGAGCAGTTCTTC
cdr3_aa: CASSLELAGLEEQFF

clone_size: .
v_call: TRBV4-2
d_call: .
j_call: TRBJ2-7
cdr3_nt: TGTGCCAGCAGCCAAGCCCTCGACAGTTACGAGCAGTACTTC
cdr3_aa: CASSQALDSYEQYF

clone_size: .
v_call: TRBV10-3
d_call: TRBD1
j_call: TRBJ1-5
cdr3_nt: TGTGCCATCAGTGAAGGACAGGGATTCACCCAGCCCCAGCATTTT
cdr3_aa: CAISEGQGFTQPQHF

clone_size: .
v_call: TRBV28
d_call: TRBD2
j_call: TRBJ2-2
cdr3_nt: TGTGCCAGCAGTGGTTCTAGCGGGAGGGCCTTGACCGGGGAGCTGTTTTTT
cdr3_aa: CASSGSSGRALTGELFF

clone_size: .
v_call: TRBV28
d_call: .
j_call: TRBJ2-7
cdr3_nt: TGTGCCAGCAGACTTTTGGGGAGCGAGCAGTACTTC
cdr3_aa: CASRLLGSEQYF

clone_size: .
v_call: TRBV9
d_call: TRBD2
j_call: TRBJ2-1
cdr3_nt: TGTGCCAGCAGCACTCTAGCGGGAGGGAGGAATGAGCAGTTCTTC
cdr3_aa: CASSTLAGGRNEQFF

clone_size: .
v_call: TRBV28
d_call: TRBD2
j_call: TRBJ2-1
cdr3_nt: TGTGCCAGCAGCCAAAGCGGGACTTACAATGAGCAGTTCTTC
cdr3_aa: CASSQSGTYNEQFF

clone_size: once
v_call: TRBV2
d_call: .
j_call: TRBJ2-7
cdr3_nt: TGCGCCAGCAGTGCCCGCGCCGTTTTCACCGGCTACGAGCAGTACTTC
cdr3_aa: CASSARAVFTGYEQYF

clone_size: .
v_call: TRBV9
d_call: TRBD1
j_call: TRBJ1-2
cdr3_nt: TGTGCCAGCAGCATTACAGGGGGCGGTGGCTACACCTTC
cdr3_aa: CASSITGGGGYTF

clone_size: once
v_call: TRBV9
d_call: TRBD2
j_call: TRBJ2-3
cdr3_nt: TGTGCCAGCAGCGTCTCTGGCCTCCTGGCGGGGGGGCCTACAGATACGCAGTATTTT
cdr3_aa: CASSVSGLLAGGPTDTQYF

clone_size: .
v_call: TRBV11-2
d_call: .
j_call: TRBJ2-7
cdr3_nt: TGTGCCAGCAGCCCCCAGGCGGGCGATGGCGAGCAGTACTTC
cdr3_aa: CASSPQAGDGEQYF

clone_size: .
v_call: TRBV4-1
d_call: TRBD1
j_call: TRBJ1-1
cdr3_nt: TGCGCCAGCAGCCAACCTGGACAGGACACTGAAGCTTTCTTT
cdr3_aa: CASSQPGQDTEAFF

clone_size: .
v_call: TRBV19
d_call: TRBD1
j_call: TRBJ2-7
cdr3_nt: TGTGCCAGTAGTACGACAGGGGGCGCGGGGGAGCAGTACTTC
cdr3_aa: CASSTTGGAGEQYF

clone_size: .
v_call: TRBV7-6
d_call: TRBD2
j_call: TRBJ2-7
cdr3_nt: TGTGCCAGCAGCTTAGCTAGCGGGAGTATTTACGAGCAGTACTTC
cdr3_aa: CASSLASGSIYEQYF

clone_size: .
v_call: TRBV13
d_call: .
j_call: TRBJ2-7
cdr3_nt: TGTGCCAGCAGCCTCGGACAGAGTCAGAACGAGCAGTACTTC
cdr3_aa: CASSLGQSQNEQYF

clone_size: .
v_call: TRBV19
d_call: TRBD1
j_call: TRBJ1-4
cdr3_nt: TGTGCCAGTAGGGAGACAGGGGGGAATGAAAAACTGTTTTTT
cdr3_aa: CASRETGGNEKLFF

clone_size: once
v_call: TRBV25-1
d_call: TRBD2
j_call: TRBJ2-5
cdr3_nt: TGTGCCAGCAGTGAAGGGGGACTAGCGGGAGGAGAGACCCAGTACTTC
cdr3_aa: CASSEGGLAGGETQYF

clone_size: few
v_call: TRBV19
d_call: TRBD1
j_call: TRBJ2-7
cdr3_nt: TGTGCCAGCTCAGGAGGACAGGGGTACTACGAGCAGTACTTC
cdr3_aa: CASSGGQGYYEQYF

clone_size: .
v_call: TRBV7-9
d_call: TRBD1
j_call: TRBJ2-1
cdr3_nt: TGTGCCAGCAGCTGGACAGGGGGCCTCTACAATGAGCAGTTCTTC
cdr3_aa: CASSWTGGLYNEQFF

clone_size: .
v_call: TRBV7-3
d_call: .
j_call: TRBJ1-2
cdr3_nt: TGTGCCAGCAGCTTAATTGCAGGCCCTGGCTATGGCTACACCTTC
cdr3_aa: CASSLIAGPGYGYTF

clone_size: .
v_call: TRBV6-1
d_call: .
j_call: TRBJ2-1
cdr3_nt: TGTGCCAGCGGGTTAAGGAGGGCAGACAATGAGCAGTTCTTC
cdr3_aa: CASGLRRADNEQFF

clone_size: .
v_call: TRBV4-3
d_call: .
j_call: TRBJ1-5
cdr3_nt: TGCGCCAGCAGCCAAGGCCCAGGGGTAGGGAGCAATCAGCCCCAGCATTTT
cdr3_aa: CASSQGPGVGSNQPQHF

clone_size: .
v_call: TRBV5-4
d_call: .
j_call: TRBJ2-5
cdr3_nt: TGTGCCAGCAGCTCACGGGGGTTCCAAGAGACCCAGTACTTC
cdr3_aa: CASSSRGFQETQYF

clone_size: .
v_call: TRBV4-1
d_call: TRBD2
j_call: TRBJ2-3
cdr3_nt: TGCGCCAGCAGCCAAGATGGCGGGGGTGCAGATACGCAGTATTTT
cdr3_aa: CASSQDGGGADTQYF

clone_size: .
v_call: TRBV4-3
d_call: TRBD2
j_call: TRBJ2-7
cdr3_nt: TGCGCCAGCAGCCCTATGGTACTAGCGGGGACCCACGAGCAGTACTTC
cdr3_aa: CASSPMVLAGTHEQYF

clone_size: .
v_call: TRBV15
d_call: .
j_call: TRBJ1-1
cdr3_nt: TGTGCCACCAGCGTTGCTATGGGGGCCACTGAAGCTTTCTTT
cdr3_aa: CATSVAMGATEAFF

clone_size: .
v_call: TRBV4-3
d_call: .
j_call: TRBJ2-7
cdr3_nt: TGCGCCAGCAGCCAAGATTTTGCCCAATCAGAGTTAATACTACGAGAGCAGTACTTC
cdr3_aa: CASSQDFAQSELILREQYF

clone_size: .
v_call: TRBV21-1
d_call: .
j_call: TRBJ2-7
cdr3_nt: TGTGCCAGCACTCGGACAGGGTGGGCCGAGCAGTACTTC
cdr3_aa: CASTRTGWAEQYF

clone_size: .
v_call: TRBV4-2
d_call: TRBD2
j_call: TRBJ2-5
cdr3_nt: TGTGCCAGCAGCCAAGATCGGAGGACTAGCGGAATGACAAGTAAAGAGACCCAGTACTTC
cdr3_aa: CASSQDRRTSGMTSKETQYF

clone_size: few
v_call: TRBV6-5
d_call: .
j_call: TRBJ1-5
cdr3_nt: TGTGCCAGCAGTTACTCTTGGGGCGGAGGCAATCAGCCCCAGCATTTT
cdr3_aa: CASSYSWGGGNQPQHF

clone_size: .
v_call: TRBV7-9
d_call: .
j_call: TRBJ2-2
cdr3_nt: TGTGCCAGCAGCTTAGTTATTGCGGGGCCCACCGGGGAGCTGTTTTTT
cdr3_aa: CASSLVIAGPTGELFF

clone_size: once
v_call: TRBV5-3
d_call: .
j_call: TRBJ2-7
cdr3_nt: TGTGCCAGAAGCTTCCCCTGCGGACAACCCTACGAACAGTACTTC
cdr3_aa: CARSFPCGQPYEQYF

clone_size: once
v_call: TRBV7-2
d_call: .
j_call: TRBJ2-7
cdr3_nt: TGTGCCAGCAGCTTAGTTGTCCTGAGCTCCTACGAGCAGTACTTC
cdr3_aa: CASSLVVLSSYEQYF

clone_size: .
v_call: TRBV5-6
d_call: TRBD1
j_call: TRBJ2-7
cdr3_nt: TGTGCCAGCAGCGCTCGGGGACAGCTCTCCTACGAGCAGTACTTC
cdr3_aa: CASSARGQLSYEQYF

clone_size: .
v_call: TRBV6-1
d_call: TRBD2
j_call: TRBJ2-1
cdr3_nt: TGTGCCAGCATCAGGAGCGGGGGAACCTACAATGAGCAGTTCTTC
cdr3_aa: CASIRSGGTYNEQFF

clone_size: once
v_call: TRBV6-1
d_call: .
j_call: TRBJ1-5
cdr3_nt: TGTGCCAGCAGTGAAGTGAGAGGGGGTGGCAATCAGCCCCAGCATTTT
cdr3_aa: CASSEVRGGGNQPQHF

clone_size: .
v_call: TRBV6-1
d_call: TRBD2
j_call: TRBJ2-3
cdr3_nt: TGTGCCAGCTTTCCAGCGGGGCGATCAGATACGCAGTATTTT
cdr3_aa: CASFPAGRSDTQYF

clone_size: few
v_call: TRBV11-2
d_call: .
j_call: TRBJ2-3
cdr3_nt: TGTGCCAGCAGCGCCCGGCACGTGACTTCTAGCACAGATACGCAGTATTTT
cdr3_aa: CASSARHVTSSTDTQYF

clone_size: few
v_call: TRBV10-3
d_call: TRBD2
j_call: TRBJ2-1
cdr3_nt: TGTGCCATCAGCGCCGGGTTGGTAGCGGGAGTGGTGAATGAGCAGTTCTTC
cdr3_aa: CAISAGLVAGVVNEQFF

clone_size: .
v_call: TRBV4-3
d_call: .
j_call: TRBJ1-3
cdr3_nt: TGCGCCAGCAGCCCCTCGCGGGCTGGAAACACCATATATTTT
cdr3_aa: CASSPSRAGNTIYF

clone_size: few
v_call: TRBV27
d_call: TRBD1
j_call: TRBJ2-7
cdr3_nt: TGTGCCAGCAGTTGGTTGGGGACAGGGGGTTACGAGCAGTACTTC
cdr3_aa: CASSWLGTGGYEQYF